Each of the 32 T cell receptor beta chains below was sequenced from the same sample in a study of T cells in women clearing cervical HPV infection (dated 2018 in TCRdb). Preparation of the library involved the immunoSEQ multiplex PCR assay. This immuneACCESS table, as held by TCRdb, lists in-frame sequences with V and J called but not all clones. Of the missing ones, under half trace to an unresolved V gene in checked studies; the others have no known cause. The sample table records 45,000 to 50,000 clones. The ten largest clones add up to roughly a third of the sample. The sequenced sample consisted of blood buffy coat. These receptors were obtained from a woman aged 18-69 years with a cervical HPV16 infection that either progressed to CIN3+ or cleared (not recorded which).

A word on this clone: Read data end 3 residues before the CDR3 end; the end is taken from the germline J gene. The chain is built from TRBV2 and TRBJ2-7; 10 nucleotides agree with TRBD2. V lost 8 bases and J lost 6; bases outside the gene matches: 10. The germline CDR1 and CDR2 sequences are SNHLY and FYNNEI. CDR3 length: 14 amino acids. The covered CDR3 bases are TGTGCCAGCGGGGGGAAGCGGGAGGGGGCCGAG. Its translation: CASGGKREGAE. The CDR3 in full is CASGGKREGAEQYF.

With respect to this clone: From the germline J gene comes the end of the CDR3, since the read stops 3 residues before it. The chain joins TRBV20-1 to TRBJ2-7; 11 bases fit TRBD1. Per the germline V gene, CDR1 is DFQATT and CDR2 is SNEGSKA (reference sequence). The CDR3 sequence is 14 residues long. V was pared by 6 bases and J by 6 bases, with 10 bases of the junction left unmatched. The sequenced part of the CDR3 DNA is TGCAGTGCCGCCGGGGGGACAGGGGGACGCGAG. This sequence encodes CSAAGGTGGRE. The complete CDR3 protein is CSAAGGTGGREQYF.

Note on this clone: The sequenced fragment ends 3 residues before the CDR3 boundary, so the rest is inferred from the germline J gene. This rearrangement joins TRBV19 to TRBJ2-2, with D maybe TRBD1 (6 bases). The CDR3 is 13 amino acids. CDR1 is LNHDA and CDR2 is SQIVND in the germline V gene (reference sequence). CDR3 DNA (partial): TGTGCCAGTAGTAGACAGGTGAATGAAAAG. Translating it yields CASSRQVNEK. The entire CDR3 protein reads CASSRQVNEKLFF.

Worth noting for this clone: The read ends 3 residues early relative to the CDR3; the germline J gene fills the gap. This rearrangement joins TRBV7-2 to TRBJ2-7; 9 positions agree with TRBD1. The CDR3 spans 14 residues. J was trimmed by 4 bases and V by 4 bases; bases with no gene match: 5. The germline V gene encodes CDR1 SGHTA and CDR2 FQGNSA. CDR3 sequence reads: CASSSWTGDYEQYF. The covered CDR3 bases are TGTGCCAGCAGCTCATGGACAGGGGATTACGAG.

About this clone: The CDR3 extends 3 residues past the end of the read, so its final part is completed from the germline J gene. The chain combines TRBV30 with TRBJ2-6; D ambiguous. The V gene lost 0 bases and the J gene lost 4 bases, with 10 bases spanning the gap. The length of the CDR3 is 15 residues. Germline V gene lookup returns CDR1 GTSNPN and CDR2 SVGIG (reference sequence). This CDR3 is CAWSVFSSGANVLTF. Partial CDR3 DNA: TGTGCCTGGAGTGTATTTTCATCCGGGGCCAACGTC.

Comment on this clone: Read sequence stops 3 residues before the CDR3 end, and the germline J gene provides the missing end. This chain connects TRBV7-8 to TRBJ2-1, with TRBD2 matching 8 bases. Germline assignment: CDR1 SGHVS and CDR2 FQNEAQ. J lost 0 bases, V lost 8 bases, and 9 bases had no gene match. This CDR3 has 16 residues. The CDR3 DNA, read in part, is TGTGCCAGCTCTAGATTCAGCGGGAGCTCCTACAATGAG. It is translated as CASSRFSGSSYNE. The entire CDR3 sequence reads CASSRFSGSSYNEQFF. The entire variable domain, with the rest obtained from reference TRBV7-8 and TRBJ2-1, is as follows: GAGVSQSPRYKVAKRGQDVALRCDPISGHVSLFWYQQALGQGPEFLTYFQNEAQLDKSGLPSDRFFAERPEGSVSTLKIQRTQQEDSAVYLCASSRFSGSSYNEQFFGPGTRLTVL.

As concerns this clone: The read is 3 residues too short to cover the CDR3 end, so that end is filled in from the germline J gene. The chain uses TRBV5-1 and TRBJ1-4; maybe TRBD1 (5 bases). Germline-derived CDR1 and CDR2 are SGHRS and YFSETQ. The CDR3 is 15 residues long. The CDR3: CASSLGGSGANVLFF. CDR3 DNA, as far as it was read: TGCGCCAGCAGCTTGGGAGGGTCTGGGGCCAACGTA.

About this clone: The read gets to within 3 residues of the CDR3 end, and the germline J gene fills in the rest. The chain links TRBV20-1 to TRBJ2-7; TRBD1 agrees at 8 bases. The V segment lost 6 bases and the J segment 5 bases; nucleotides outside the gene matches: 9. The CDR3 runs to 13 residues. The germline V gene has CDR1 DFQATT and CDR2 SNEGSKA (reference sequence). CDR3 loop: CSANNRGRNEQYF. The sequenced part of the CDR3 DNA is TGCAGTGCGAATAACAGGGGGAGGAACGAG.

With respect to this clone: Coverage ceases 3 residues before the CDR3 finishes, and the germline J gene fills in the end. J is TRBJ2-1 and V is TRBV20-1, with 13 positions matching TRBD2. After removal of 3 bases from V and 4 bases from J, the junction contained 9 bases not matched to a gene. In germline, CDR1 is DFQATT, CDR2 SNEGSKA (reference sequence). This CDR3 spans 17 amino acids. CDR3: CSASPGTSGDLYNEQFF. The CDR3 DNA, read in part, is TGCAGTGCTAGTCCCGGGACTAGCGGGGATTTATACAATGAG.

Comment on this clone: Sequencing ends 3 residues short of the CDR3 end; the germline J gene provides the rest. The gene calls are TRBV19 and TRBJ2-2, with a tentative D call TRBD2 (7 bases). The CDR3 is 17 amino acids. Looked up from germline, CDR1 is LNHDA and CDR2 is SQIVND (reference sequence). The sequenced part of the CDR3 DNA is TGTGCCAGTAGTATAGGGCGGGGGATGGCGGGGGCCAACGTG. This translates into CASSIGRGMAGANV. The complete CDR3 sequence is CASSIGRGMAGANVLFF.

With respect to this clone: The read finishes 3 residues shy of the CDR3 end, and the germline J gene is used to complete it. The V and J genes are TRBV20-1 and TRBJ2-7; D is unresolved. V lost 6 bases, J lost 4 bases, and 16 bases lay in between. This CDR3 is 13 amino acids long. CDR1 is DFQATT and CDR2 is SNEGSKA in the germline V gene (reference sequence). The CDR3 protein is CSAGRLARYEQYF. The CDR3 DNA, read in part, is TGCAGTGCCGGAAGGCTGGCGCGGTACGAG.

In regard to this clone: The read ends 3 residues shy of where the CDR3 ends; the end is completed using the germline J gene. V is TRBV19 and J is TRBJ2-1, with 7 bases aligning to TRBD2. Germline assignment: CDR1 LNHDA and CDR2 SQIVND (reference sequence). V lost 8 bases, J lost 7 bases, and 11 bases stayed unmatched. The CDR3 spans 14 residues. CDR3 region: CASQIGTTSNEQFF. The sequenced part of the CDR3 DNA is TGTGCCAGTCAGATCGGGACTACCTCGAATGAG. The complete variable domain, with remaining parts taken from reference TRBV19 and TRBJ2-1, reads DGGITQSPKYLFRKEGQNVTLSCEQNLNHDAMYWYRQDPGQGLRLIYYSQIVNDFQKGDIAEGYSVSREKKESFPLTVTSAQKNPTAFYLCASQIGTTSNEQFFGPGTRLTVL.

Concerning this clone itself: The read falls 3 residues short of the CDR3 end, and the missing part is taken from the germline J gene. The chain recombines TRBV18 with TRBJ2-1, with D unresolved. The V end was cut by 5 bases, the J end by 8 bases, with 16 bases between. Germline V gene data show CDR1 as KGHSH and CDR2 as LQKENI. This CDR3 contains 14 residues. CDR3 loop: CASSSPPPGDEQFF. The sequenced CDR3 bases are TGTGCCAGCTCAAGCCCCCCCCCAGGAGATGAG.

Comments on this clone: Read data end 3 residues before the CDR3 end; the end is taken from the germline J gene. Other nucleotide sequences in the sample specify the same CDR3. This chain uses TRBV7-9 with TRBJ1-5; 8 bases fit TRBD1. Germline values: CDR1 SEHNR, CDR2 FQNEAQ (reference sequence). This CDR3 is 14 amino acids long. The V gene end was trimmed by 1 base and the J gene end by 6 bases; junction bases not matched to a gene: 2. CDR3 sequence: CASSLGTGSQPQHF. The sequenced part of the CDR3 DNA is TGTGCCAGCAGCTTAGGGACAGGGAGTCAGCCC.

With respect to this clone: The CDR3 end lies 3 residues beyond the end of the read and is filled in from the germline J gene. The rearrangement links TRBV7-3 to TRBJ2-5, with D tentatively TRBD1 (6 bases). CDR1 SGHTA and CDR2 FQGTGA come from the germline V gene. This CDR3 spans 14 amino acids. V was trimmed by 4 bases and J by 3 bases, leaving 12 bases between them. CDR3 in amino acids: CASSSGTIKETQYF. CDR3 DNA, as far as it was read: TGTGCCAGCAGCTCCGGGACAATCAAAGAGACC.

The sequenced CDR3 bases are TGCAGCGTTGTACAGGGAACTAATGAAAAA. This translates into CSVVQGTNEK. The whole CDR3 region reads CSVVQGTNEKLFF. The rearrangement uses TRBV29-1 and TRBJ1-4, with D perhaps matching TRBD1 (6 bases). The CDR3 goes on 3 residues after the read ends, and that part is filled in from the germline J gene. This CDR3 is built from 13 residues. The V end lost 4 bases, the J end lost 1 base, and 7 bases lay between the germline ends. Germline values: CDR1 SQVTM, CDR2 ANQGSEA. Full variable domain (remainder filled in from reference TRBV29-1 and TRBJ1-4): SAVISQKPSRDICQRGTSLTIQCQVDSQVTMMFWYRQQPGQSLTLIATANQGSEATYESGFVIDKFPISRPNLTFSTLTVSNMSPEDSSIYLCSVVQGTNEKLFFGSGTQLSVL.

Worth noting for this clone: The read finishes 3 residues shy of the CDR3 end, and the germline J gene is used to complete it. The rearrangement uses TRBV19 and TRBJ2-2; 8 bases are shared with TRBD1. From germline, CDR1 is LNHDA and CDR2 SQIVND (reference sequence). The length of the CDR3 is 16 residues. V trimming: 3 bases; J trimming: 5 bases; junction bases outside the gene matches: 8. This chain's CDR3 is CASSILGQGATGELFF. The part of the CDR3 DNA that was read is TGTGCCAGTAGTATCCTCGGGCAGGGGGCTACCGGGGAG.

Note on this clone: The read stops 3 residues short of the end of the CDR3; the missing end is completed from the germline J gene. The chain is built from TRBV7-9 and TRBJ2-1; 8 bases match TRBD2. In germline, CDR1 is SEHNR, CDR2 FQNEAQ (reference sequence). This CDR3 has 15 residues. Trimming removed 5 bases from V and 4 bases from J; junction bases left unmatched: 7. The CDR3 sequence: CASSTAREVYNEQFF. The sequenced CDR3 bases are TGTGCCAGCAGCACGGCGCGGGAGGTATACAATGAG.

CDR3 loop: CASSKIAGYNEQFF. The sequenced CDR3 bases are TGTGCCAGCAGCAAAATAGCGGGGTACAATGAG. The chain employs TRBV14 and TRBJ2-1; 8 bases are a match to TRBD2. The read terminates 3 residues ahead of where the CDR3 ends, so the germline J gene completes it. This CDR3 comprises 14 residues. The germline CDR1 and CDR2 sequences are SGHDN and FVKESK. V was clipped by 5 bases and J by 4 bases; unmatched bases: 4.

For this clone: The read halts 3 residues ahead of the CDR3 end, with the missing end drawn from the germline J gene. The chain recombines TRBV5-1 with TRBJ2-5; no reliable D call. The CDR3 runs 14 residues. The V end lost 1 base, the J end lost 1 base, and 8 bases lay between the germline ends. Germline CDR1 reads SGHRS; CDR2 reads YFSETQ. CDR3 in amino acids: CASSLPRPQETQYF. CDR3 bases read: TGCGCCAGCAGCTTGCCCAGGCCCCAAGAGACC.

Worth noting for this clone: The read halts 3 residues ahead of the CDR3 end, with the missing end drawn from the germline J gene. The chain employs TRBV7-6 and TRBJ2-1; D is ambiguous. Trimming stripped 5 bases from V and 7 bases from J, with 12 bases between. CDR3 length equals 13 residues. CDR1 is SGHVS, CDR2 FNYEAQ, per germline. CDR3 loop: CASSPSGENEQFF. Partial CDR3 DNA: TGTGCCAGCAGCCCGTCAGGTGAAAATGAG. Complete variable domain (other parts from reference TRBV7-6 and TRBJ2-1): GAGVSQSPRYKVTKRGQDVALRCDPISGHVSLYWYRQALGQGPEFLTYFNYEAQQDKSGLPNDRFSAERPEGSISTLTIQRTEQRDSAMYRCASSPSGENEQFFGPGTRLTVL.

The CDR3 loop reads CASSSGDGKTQYF. Partial CDR3 DNA: TGTGCCAGCAGCTCAGGGGACGGGAAGACC. The J gene is TRBJ2-5, the V gene TRBV11-3; weak D call: TRBD1 (6 bases). The read comes to an end 3 residues before the CDR3 does, leaving the germline J gene to fill in the end. The V and J ends lost 4 bases and 6 bases respectively, with 12 bases between them. From germline, CDR1 is SGHNT and CDR2 YENEEA. This CDR3 has 13 amino acids.

In the case of this clone: The read gets to within 3 residues of the CDR3 end, and the germline J gene fills in the rest. This chain joins TRBV7-2 and TRBJ2-3; 7 bases match TRBD2. CDR1 SGHTA and CDR2 FQGNSA come from the germline V gene. Trimming took 1 base from V and 2 from J; bases not matched to a gene: 3. The CDR3 sequence is 15 residues long. The CDR3 loop is CASSLGSGSTDTQYF. The part of the CDR3 DNA that was read is TGTGCCAGCAGCTTAGGTAGCGGGTCCACAGATACG.

Regarding this clone: The sequenced fragment ends 3 residues before the CDR3 boundary, so the rest is inferred from the germline J gene. The rearrangement joins TRBV20-1 to TRBJ2-4; 14 bases are shared with TRBD2. This CDR3 is built from 18 residues. CDR1 and CDR2 from the germline V gene are DFQATT and SNEGSKA (reference sequence). The junction had 10 bases not matched to a gene; V was cut back by 5 bases and J by 1 base. The CDR3 bases that were read are TGCAGTGCTCGCTCGACTAGCGGGGGGGCAATGGCCAAAAACATT. This codes for CSARSTSGGAMAKNI. The complete CDR3 protein is CSARSTSGGAMAKNIQYF.

About this clone: With the read ending 3 residues before the CDR3 end, the germline J gene is used to fill in that end. The rearrangement joins TRBV7-9 to TRBJ1-6; 7 nucleotides align to TRBD1. The CDR3 sequence is 15 residues long. J was trimmed by 11 bases and V by 5 bases; bases with no gene match: 12. Germline V lookup: CDR1 SEHNR, CDR2 FQNEAQ (reference sequence). CDR3 bases read: TGTGCCAGCAGCCTAGACGGGTCAGGGGGGACACCC. It codes for CASSLDGSGGTP. The CDR3 in its entirety is CASSLDGSGGTPLHF.

To note about this clone: Sequence at one end of the junction differs from germline and may be a read error. The part of the CDR3 DNA that was read is TGTGCTAGCAGCTTACAGCAGGGGGGATACGAG. Its protein is CASSLQQGGYE. The entire CDR3 protein reads CASSLQQGGYEQYF. V usage is TRBV7-7 and J usage is TRBJ2-7, with a tentative D call TRBD1 (7 bases). The read terminates 3 residues ahead of where the CDR3 ends, so the germline J gene completes it. Germline loops: CDR1 SSHAT, CDR2 FNYEAQ (reference sequence). This CDR3 has 14 residues.

Details on this clone: Read data end 3 residues before the CDR3 end; the end is taken from the germline J gene. The chain has TRBV19 and TRBJ2-4; the D gene is possibly TRBD2 (5 bases). Trimming took off 3 bases at V and 8 bases at J, with 11 bases between the two ends. There are 13 residues in the CDR3. Germline V gives CDR1 LNHDA, CDR2 SQIVND (reference sequence). CDR3: CASSIGGLDIQYF. The sequenced part of the CDR3 DNA is TGTGCCAGTAGTATCGGCGGGCTGGACATT. Drawing the rest from reference TRBV19 and TRBJ2-4, the complete variable domain is DGGITQSPKYLFRKEGQNVTLSCEQNLNHDAMYWYRQDPGQGLRLIYYSQIVNDFQKGDIAEGYSVSREKKESFPLTVTSAQKNPTAFYLCASSIGGLDIQYFGAGTRLSVL.

About this clone itself: The read is 3 residues too short to cover the CDR3 end, so that end is filled in from the germline J gene. The chain recombines TRBV7-3 with TRBJ1-1; 8 bases map to TRBD1. The trim removed 5 bases at V and 0 bases at J, leaving 2 bases unmatched. The CDR3 has 14 amino acids. The germline CDR1 and CDR2 sequences are SGHTA and FQGTGA. The CDR3 protein is CASSTTGVNTEAFF. CDR3 DNA, as far as it was read: TGTGCCAGCAGCACGACAGGGGTGAACACTGAA.

Notes on this clone: The missing CDR3 end, 3 residues past where the read stops, is filled in from the germline J gene. V usage is TRBV5-1 and J usage is TRBJ1-1; D possibly corresponds to TRBD1 (6 bases). Trimming cost V 4 bases and J 1 base, with 14 bases left between them. Germline lookup yields CDR1 SGHRS and CDR2 YFSETQ. CDR3 length: 15 amino acids. The CDR3 loop is CASSPLGGANTEAFF. The sequenced part of the CDR3 DNA is TGCGCCAGCAGCCCTTTGGGGGGGGCGAACACTGAA.

On this clone: The CDR3 extends 3 residues past the end of the read, so its final part is completed from the germline J gene. The gene calls are TRBV18 and TRBJ1-2, with 10 bases lining up with TRBD1. The CDR3 spans 15 residues. In germline, CDR1 is KGHSH, CDR2 LQKENI. CDR3 protein: CASSHSGQGTHDYTF. CDR3 bases read: TGTGCCAGCTCACACTCGGGACAGGGGACCCACGAC.

With regard to this clone: The read halts 3 residues ahead of the CDR3 end, with the missing end drawn from the germline J gene. The chain recombines TRBV19 with TRBJ2-3; weak D call: TRBD2 (5 bases). CDR3 length: 18 amino acids. The germline V gene encodes CDR1 LNHDA and CDR2 SQIVND (reference sequence). V was trimmed by 4 bases and J by 6 bases, leaving 26 bases between them. The covered CDR3 bases are TGTGCCAGTAGTACATCGTTAGATTCGGGGAACACTGCCGATACG. Translation: CASSTSLDSGNTADT. The entire CDR3 protein is CASSTSLDSGNTADTQYF.

Regarding this clone: The read is 3 residues too short to cover the CDR3 end, so that end is filled in from the germline J gene. The genes are TRBV2 and TRBJ1-2, with D unresolved. Trimming pared 6 bases from V and 6 bases from J, leaving 11 bases between. The CDR3 loop spans 12 amino acids. Germline-derived CDR1 and CDR2 are SNHLY and FYNNEI. The CDR3 bases that were read are TGTGCCAGCAGCGGGTCGCCCAATGGC. This codes for CASSGSPNG. The whole CDR3 sequence reads CASSGSPNGYTF.